This T cell receptor beta chain was sequenced in a study of blood T cells in healthy people across ages. Study conclusions and caveats: Any conclusive comparison of naive versus antigen-experienced cells was prevented by using unsorted PBMCs.

Next came a second PCR, run for about 6 to 12 cycles, which used a sample-barcoded 5' primer along with a J-beta primer mix. Each cDNA molecule was tagged by a template-switch adaptor with 12 random nucleotides. TCRdb itself ran the 5' RACE reads through MiXCR, one entry per CDR3 protein. In the table there are some 800,000 distinct CDR3 sequences, approximately 25% of which are singletons. Germline V CDR1 and CDR2: SEHNR, FQNEAQ (reference sequence). There are 12 residues in the CDR3. As to this clonotype: Its specificity is not known.

The same sample was also used in a study of T cells of mothers and their children. That work states: Each mother yielded more than 9.5 million TCR beta CDR3 reads. Each child yielded several million reads.

What was sequenced was blood. The TCR was taken from a boy aged 5-17 years in good health. V and J are TRBV7-9 and TRBJ2-5; D might be TRBD2 (5 bases). Near its end, the DNA agrees better with TRBJ2-1, so the J call may be wrong. The CDR3 is CASTGGGPEQFF. CDR3 coding DNA: TGTGCCAGCACCGGAGGTGGGCCAGAGCAGTTCTTC.